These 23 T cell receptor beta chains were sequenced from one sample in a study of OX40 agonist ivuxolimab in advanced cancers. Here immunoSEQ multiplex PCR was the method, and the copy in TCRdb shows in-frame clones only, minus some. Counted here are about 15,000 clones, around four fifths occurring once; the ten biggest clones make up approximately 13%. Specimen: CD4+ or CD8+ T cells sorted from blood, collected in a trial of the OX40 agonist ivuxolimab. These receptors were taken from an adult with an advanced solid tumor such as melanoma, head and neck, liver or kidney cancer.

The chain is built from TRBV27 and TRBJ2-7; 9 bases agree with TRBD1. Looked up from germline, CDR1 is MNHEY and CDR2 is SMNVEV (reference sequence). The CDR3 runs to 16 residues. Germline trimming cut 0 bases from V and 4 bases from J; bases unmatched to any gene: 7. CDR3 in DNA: TGTGCCAGCAGTTTATCGAGGACAGGGGCGGGTTACGAGCAGTACTTC. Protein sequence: CASSLSRTGAGYEQYF.

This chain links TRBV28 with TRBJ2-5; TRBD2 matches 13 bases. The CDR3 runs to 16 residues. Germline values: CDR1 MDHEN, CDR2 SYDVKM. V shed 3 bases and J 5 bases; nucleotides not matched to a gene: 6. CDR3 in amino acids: CASSFRLAGGRETQYF. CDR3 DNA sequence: TGTGCCAGCAGTTTCAGACTAGCGGGAGGCAGGGAGACCCAGTACTTC.

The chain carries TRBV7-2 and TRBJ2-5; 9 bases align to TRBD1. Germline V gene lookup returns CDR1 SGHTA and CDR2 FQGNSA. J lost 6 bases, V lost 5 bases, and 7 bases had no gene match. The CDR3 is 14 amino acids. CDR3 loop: CASSQDRGGQTQYF. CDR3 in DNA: TGTGCCAGCAGCCAGGACAGGGGAGGGCAGACCCAGTACTTC.

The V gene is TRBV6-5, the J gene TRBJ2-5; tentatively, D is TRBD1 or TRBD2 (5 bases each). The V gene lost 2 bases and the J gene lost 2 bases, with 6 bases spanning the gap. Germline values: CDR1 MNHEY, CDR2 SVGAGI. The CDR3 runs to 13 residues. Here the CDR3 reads CASSYGGQETQYF. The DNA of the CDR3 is TGTGCCAGCAGTTACGGGGGTCAAGAGACCCAGTACTTC.

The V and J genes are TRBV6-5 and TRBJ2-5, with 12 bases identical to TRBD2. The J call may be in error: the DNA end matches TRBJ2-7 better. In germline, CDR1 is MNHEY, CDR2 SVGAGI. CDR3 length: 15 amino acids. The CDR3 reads CASTLRTSGIYEQYF. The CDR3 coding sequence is TGTGCCAGCACTCTCCGGACTAGCGGGATCTACGAGCAGTACTTC.

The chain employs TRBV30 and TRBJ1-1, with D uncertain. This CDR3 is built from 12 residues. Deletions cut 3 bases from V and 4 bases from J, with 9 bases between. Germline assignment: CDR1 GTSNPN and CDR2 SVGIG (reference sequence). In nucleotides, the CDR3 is TGTGCCTGGAGCCTTGCTCGCACTGAAGCTTTCTTT. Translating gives CAWSLARTEAFF.

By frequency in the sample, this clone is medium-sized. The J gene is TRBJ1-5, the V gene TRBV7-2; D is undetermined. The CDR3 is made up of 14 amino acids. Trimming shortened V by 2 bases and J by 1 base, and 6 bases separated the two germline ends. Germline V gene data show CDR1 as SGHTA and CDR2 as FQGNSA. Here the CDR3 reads CASSLHSSNQPQHF. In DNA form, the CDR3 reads TGTGCCAGCAGCTTACATTCAAGCAATCAGCCCCAGCATTTT. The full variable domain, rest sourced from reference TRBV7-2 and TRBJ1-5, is GAGVSQSPSNKVTEKGKDVELRCDPISGHTALYWYRQSLGQGLEFLIYFQGNSAPDKSGLPSDRFSAERTGGSVSTLTIQRTQQEDSAVYLCASSLHSSNQPQHFGDGTRLSIL.

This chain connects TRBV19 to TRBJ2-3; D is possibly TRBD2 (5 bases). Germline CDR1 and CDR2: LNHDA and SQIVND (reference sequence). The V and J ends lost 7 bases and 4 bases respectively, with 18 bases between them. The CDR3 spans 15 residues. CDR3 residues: CASKTISGVADTQYF. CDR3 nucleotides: TGTGCCAGTAAGACTATATCCGGGGTCGCAGATACGCAGTATTTT.

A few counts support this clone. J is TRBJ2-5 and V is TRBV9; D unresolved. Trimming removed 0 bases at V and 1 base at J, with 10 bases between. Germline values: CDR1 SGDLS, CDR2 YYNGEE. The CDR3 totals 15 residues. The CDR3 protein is CASSVEGYFQETQYF. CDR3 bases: TGTGCCAGCAGCGTAGAAGGGTACTTCCAAGAGACCCAGTACTTC. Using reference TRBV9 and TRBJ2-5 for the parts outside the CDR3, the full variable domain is DSGVTQTPKHLITATGQRVTLRCSPRSGDLSVYWYQQSLDQGLQFLIQYYNGEERAKGNILERFSAQQFPDLHSELNLSSLELGDSALYFCASSVEGYFQETQYFGPGTRLLVL.

CDR3 residues: CASSQDKGFSYEQYF. For the CDR3, the DNA is TGCGCCAGCAGCCAAGATAAGGGTTTTAGTTACGAGCAGTACTTC. This chain connects TRBV4-1 to TRBJ2-7; no firm D call. CDR3 size: 15 residues. With 0 bases removed from V and 4 bases from J, the gap between germline ends came to 13 bases. Germline lookup yields CDR1 MGHRA and CDR2 YSYEKL.

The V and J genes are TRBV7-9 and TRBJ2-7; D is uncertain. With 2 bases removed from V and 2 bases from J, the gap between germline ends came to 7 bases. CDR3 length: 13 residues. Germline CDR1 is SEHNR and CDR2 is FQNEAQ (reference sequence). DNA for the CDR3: TGTGCCAGCAGCTTACCCACAACCTACGAGCAGTACTTC. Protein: CASSLPTTYEQYF.

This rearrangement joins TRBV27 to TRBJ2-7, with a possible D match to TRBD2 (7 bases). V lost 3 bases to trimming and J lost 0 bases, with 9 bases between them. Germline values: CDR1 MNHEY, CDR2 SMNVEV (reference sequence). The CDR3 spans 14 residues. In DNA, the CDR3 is TGTGCCAGCAGTTTTCGGGGGGCCTCCTACGAGCAGTACTTC. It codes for CASSFRGASYEQYF.

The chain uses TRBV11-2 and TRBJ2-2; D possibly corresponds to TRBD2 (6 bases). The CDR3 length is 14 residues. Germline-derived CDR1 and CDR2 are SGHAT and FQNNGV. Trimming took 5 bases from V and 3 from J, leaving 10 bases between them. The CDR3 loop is CASSPRGYTGELFF. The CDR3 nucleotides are TGTGCCAGCAGCCCGCGGGGTTACACCGGGGAGCTGTTTTTT. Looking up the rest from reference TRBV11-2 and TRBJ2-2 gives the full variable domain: EAGVAQSPRYKIIEKRQSVAFWCNPISGHATLYWYQQILGQGPKLLIQFQNNGVVDDSQLPKDRFSAERLKGVDSTLKIQPAKLEDSAVYLCASSPRGYTGELFFGEGSRLTVL.

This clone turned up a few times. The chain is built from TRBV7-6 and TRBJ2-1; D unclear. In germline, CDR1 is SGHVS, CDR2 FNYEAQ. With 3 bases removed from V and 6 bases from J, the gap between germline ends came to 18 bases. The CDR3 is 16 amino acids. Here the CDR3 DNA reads TGTGCCAGCAGCTTTAGGTCTAGTACCAAAGCCAATGAGCAGTTCTTC. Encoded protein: CASSFRSSTKANEQFF.

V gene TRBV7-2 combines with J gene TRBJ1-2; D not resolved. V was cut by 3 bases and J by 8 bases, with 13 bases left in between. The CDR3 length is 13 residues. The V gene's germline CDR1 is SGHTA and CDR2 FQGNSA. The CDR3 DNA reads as TGTGCCAGCAGCTTCGACCCGCCGTCCGGCTACACCTTC. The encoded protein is CASSFDPPSGYTF. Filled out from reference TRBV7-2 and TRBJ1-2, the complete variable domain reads GAGVSQSPSNKVTEKGKDVELRCDPISGHTALYWYRQSLGQGLEFLIYFQGNSAPDKSGLPSDRFSAERTGGSVSTLTIQRTQQEDSAVYLCASSFDPPSGYTFGSGTRLTVV.

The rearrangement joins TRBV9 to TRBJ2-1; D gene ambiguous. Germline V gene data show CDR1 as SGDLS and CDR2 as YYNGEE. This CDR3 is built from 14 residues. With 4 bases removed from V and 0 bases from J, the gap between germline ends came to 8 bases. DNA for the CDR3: TGTGCCAGCAGCCCACTGGACTCCTACAATGAGCAGTTCTTC. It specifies CASSPLDSYNEQFF.

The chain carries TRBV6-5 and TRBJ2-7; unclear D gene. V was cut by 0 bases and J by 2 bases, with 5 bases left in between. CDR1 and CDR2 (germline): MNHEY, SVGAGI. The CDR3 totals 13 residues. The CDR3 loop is CASSYSTAYEQYF. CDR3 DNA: TGTGCCAGCAGTTACTCAACAGCCTACGAGCAGTACTTC.

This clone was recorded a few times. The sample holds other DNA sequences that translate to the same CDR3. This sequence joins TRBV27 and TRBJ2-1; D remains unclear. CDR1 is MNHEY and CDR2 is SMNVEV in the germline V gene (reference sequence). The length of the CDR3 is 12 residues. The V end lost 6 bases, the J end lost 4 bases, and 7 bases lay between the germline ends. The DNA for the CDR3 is TGTGCCAGCAGCCTTGGGTACAATGAGCAGTTCTTC. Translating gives CASSLGYNEQFF.

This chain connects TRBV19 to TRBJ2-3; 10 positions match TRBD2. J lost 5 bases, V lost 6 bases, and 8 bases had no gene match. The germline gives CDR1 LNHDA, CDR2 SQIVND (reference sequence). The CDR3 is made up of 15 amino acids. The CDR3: CASSYLAGDVDTQYF. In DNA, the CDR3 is TGTGCCAGTAGCTATCTAGCGGGAGACGTAGATACGCAGTATTTT.

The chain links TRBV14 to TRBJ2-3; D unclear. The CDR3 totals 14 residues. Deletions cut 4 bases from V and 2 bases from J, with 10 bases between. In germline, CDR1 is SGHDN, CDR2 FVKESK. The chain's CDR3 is CASSPWDSTDTQYF. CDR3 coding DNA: TGTGCCAGCAGCCCCTGGGATTCCACAGATACGCAGTATTTT.

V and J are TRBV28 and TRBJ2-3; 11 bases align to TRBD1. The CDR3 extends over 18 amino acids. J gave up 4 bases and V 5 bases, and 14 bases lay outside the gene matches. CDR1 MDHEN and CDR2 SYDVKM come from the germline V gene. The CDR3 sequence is CASSTPGQGGLGADTQYF. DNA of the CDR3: TGTGCCAGCAGTACGCCGGGACAGGGGGGTCTGGGCGCAGATACGCAGTATTTT.

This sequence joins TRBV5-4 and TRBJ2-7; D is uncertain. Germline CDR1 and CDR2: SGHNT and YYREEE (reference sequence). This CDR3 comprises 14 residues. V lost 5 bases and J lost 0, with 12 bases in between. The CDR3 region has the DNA TGTGCCAGCAGGGCGGACGAGGACTCCTACGAGCAGTACTTC. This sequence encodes CASRADEDSYEQYF. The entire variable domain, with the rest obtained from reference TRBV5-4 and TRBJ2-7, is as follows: ETGVTQSPTHLIKTRGQQVTLRCSSQSGHNTVSWYQQALGQGPQFIFQYYREEENGRGNFPPRFSGLQFPNYSSELNVNALELDDSALYLCASRADEDSYEQYFGPGTRLTVT.

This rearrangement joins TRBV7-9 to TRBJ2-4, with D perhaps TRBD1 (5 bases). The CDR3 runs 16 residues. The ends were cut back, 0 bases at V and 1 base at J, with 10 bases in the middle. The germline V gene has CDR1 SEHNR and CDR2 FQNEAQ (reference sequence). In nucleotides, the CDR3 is TGTGCCAGCAGCTTAGCCCACCAGGGTGCCAAAAACATTCAGTACTTC. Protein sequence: CASSLAHQGAKNIQYF.